The clone carrying this TCR beta chain has just one count. These data are taken from a study of blood T cell repertoires in COVID-19. Across the whole study: Sources were T cells, B-cell-depleted T cells, or PBMCs; the material itself was cDNA or gDNA.

Libraries were prepared by immunoSEQ multiplex PCR; TCRdb keeps only in-frame clonotypes and omits some of them. The sample has under 250,000 clones, 70% to 85% seen once. There are 14 residues in the CDR3. Germline loops: CDR1 SNHLY, CDR2 FYNNEI. V lost 5 bases to trimming and J lost 3 bases; unmatched junction nucleotides: 4. Sequencing used peripheral blood. The sequence was obtained from a human donor in a cohort sampled during active COVID-19. The V gene is TRBV2, the J gene TRBJ2-1; 7 positions agree with TRBD1. The CDR3 nucleotides are TGTGCCAGCAGTAACAGGGGAAGCTACAATGAGCAGTTCTTC. This sequence encodes CASSNRGSYNEQFF.